These 20 T cell receptor beta chains share one sample of origin, sequenced in a study of T cell repertoires in cytomegalovirus infection. The antigens for these receptors are not known. TCRdb called the reads again in MiXCR, with one record for every CDR3 protein. The data contain around 500,000 distinct CDR3 sequences, about 44% of them singletons. Sample: cultured PBMCs, taken from culture after CMV antigen stimulation. Every receptor here comes from a human donor in good health (CMV status not recorded). Some clones in this sample may be carry-over from other donors' samples.

This chain uses TRBV6-5 with TRBJ1-1; TRBD1 agrees at 7 bases. Unmatched junction bases numbered 14, after V lost 0 bases and J lost 10 bases. The CDR3 is made up of 16 amino acids. Germline values: CDR1 MNHEY, CDR2 SVGAGI. CDR3 region: CASSYSSVGQVGGAFF. In DNA, the CDR3 is TGTGCCAGCAGTTACTCGAGTGTAGGACAGGTCGGGGGAGCTTTCTTT.

This clonotype was counted a few times. The rearrangement uses TRBV29-1 and TRBJ2-5; TRBD2 agrees at 8 bases. V was pared by 5 bases and J by 5 bases, with 13 bases of the junction left unmatched. The V gene's germline CDR1 is SQVTM and CDR2 ANQGSEA. The CDR3 runs to 15 residues. CDR3: CSVQSSREVGETQYF. The CDR3 coding sequence is TGCAGCGTTCAATCCTCGCGGGAGGTCGGGGAGACCCAGTACTTC.

This rearrangement joins TRBV4-1 to TRBJ1-3; no reliable D call. V lost 4 bases, J lost 3 bases, and 7 bases lay in between. There are 13 residues in the CDR3. The germline V gene encodes CDR1 MGHRA and CDR2 YSYEKL. The CDR3, as DNA: TGCGCCAGCAGCCTACGCCTTGGAAACACCATATATTTT. The encoded protein is CASSLRLGNTIYF.

The chain employs TRBV20-1 and TRBJ1-5, with D unresolved. V was pared by 8 bases and J by 0 bases, with 11 bases between. Germline values: CDR1 DFQATT, CDR2 SNEGSKA (reference sequence). The CDR3 is made up of 13 amino acids. This chain's CDR3 is CSTTQDSNQPQHF. The CDR3 nucleotides are TGCAGTACGACGCAAGATAGCAATCAGCCCCAGCATTTT.

This clonotype was seen more than once but under ten times. The chain couples TRBV7-8 to TRBJ1-1; a possible D gene is TRBD1 (6 bases). In germline, CDR1 is SGHVS, CDR2 FQNEAQ. The CDR3 runs 15 residues. Trimming removed 5 bases at V and 1 base at J, with 14 bases between. CDR3 coding DNA: TGTGCCAGCAGCATCTACAGGGCTAGGAACACTGAAGCTTTCTTT. Its protein product is CASSIYRARNTEAFF.

This clonotype was detected ten times or more. V and J are TRBV7-8 and TRBJ1-6, with a possible D match to TRBD1 (5 bases). The CDR3 loop spans 17 amino acids. The germline CDR1 and CDR2 sequences are SGHVS and FQNEAQ. V was pared by 4 bases and J by 0 bases, with 13 bases between. CDR3 in DNA: TGTGCCAGCAGCTCACGGGACTTTAGCTCCTATAATTCACCCCTCCACTTT. It encodes CASSSRDFSSYNSPLHF.

For the CDR3, the DNA is TGTGCCAGCAGCTTAGCGCTGCAGAAGCAGTACTTC. This encodes CASSLALQKQYF. The chain uses TRBV7-6 and TRBJ2-7; D gene ambiguous. The CDR3 sequence is 12 residues long. The ends were cut back, 0 bases at V and 8 bases at J, with 8 bases in the middle. Germline CDR1 reads SGHVS; CDR2 reads FNYEAQ.

The genes are TRBV7-2 and TRBJ1-2; possible D gene TRBD1, 5 bases. The CDR3 runs to 14 residues. Germline V gives CDR1 SGHTA, CDR2 FQGNSA. V was cut by 5 bases and J by 9 bases, with 19 bases left in between. This CDR3 is CASSARDPIGSYTF. The CDR3 DNA follows: TGTGCCAGCAGCGCGAGGGACCCTATCGGTAGCTACACCTTC. Filled out from reference TRBV7-2 and TRBJ1-2, the complete variable domain reads GAGVSQSPSNKVTEKGKDVELRCDPISGHTALYWYRQSLGQGLEFLIYFQGNSAPDKSGLPSDRFSAERTGGSVSTLTIQRTQQEDSAVYLCASSARDPIGSYTFGSGTRLTVV.

The table lists this clonotype with a count of one. Relative to the germline gene, one junction end is altered; a read error may explain this. This chain joins TRBV6-1 and TRBJ2-1; D is ambiguous. Germline V lookup: CDR1 MNHNS, CDR2 SASEGT. The CDR3 is 18 residues long. Written as DNA, the CDR3 is TGTGCCAGCAGTGAACGGGCCCATATCGGGTTGATAGATAATGAGCAGATCTTC. This encodes CASSERAHIGLIDNEQIF.

This clonotype has more than one count but fewer than ten. This sequence joins TRBV4-2 and TRBJ2-1, with D uncertain. Germline assignment: CDR1 LGHNA and CDR2 YNFKEQ. The CDR3 extends over 18 amino acids. Trimming cost V 0 bases and J 5 bases, with 20 bases left between them. CDR3 bases: TGTGCCAGCAGCCAAGAAGCCTTCCAGCCACCGTTACACAATGAGCAGTTCTTC. This codes for CASSQEAFQPPLHNEQFF.

The sample holds a few counts of this clonotype. V and J are TRBV19 and TRBJ2-1; a possible D gene is TRBD2 (6 bases). The CDR3 length is 17 residues. Trimming left V 3 bases short and J 0 bases short, with 15 bases between. Germline assignment: CDR1 LNHDA and CDR2 SQIVND (reference sequence). CDR3 sequence: CASSMMGGVSSYNEQFF. The DNA of the CDR3 is TGTGCCAGTAGTATGATGGGCGGGGTGAGCTCCTACAATGAGCAGTTCTTC.

This CDR3 is CASSNTPGQGAYEQYF. CDR3 in DNA: TGTGCCAGCAGCAACACCCCGGGACAGGGGGCTTACGAGCAGTACTTC. The V gene is TRBV7-9, the J gene TRBJ2-7, with 12 bases aligning to TRBD1. Germline trimming cut 5 bases from V and 4 bases from J; bases unmatched to any gene: 9. Germline V gives CDR1 SEHNR, CDR2 FQNEAQ (reference sequence). The CDR3 loop spans 16 amino acids.

The table lists this clonotype with a few counts. V is TRBV7-6 and J is TRBJ1-6; the D gene is possibly TRBD1 (5 bases). There are 14 residues in the CDR3. V was clipped by 0 bases and J by 10 bases, with 10 bases between them. CDR1 is SGHVS, CDR2 FNYEAQ, per germline. CDR3 sequence: CASSLATGPSPLHF. The CDR3 DNA sequence: TGTGCCAGCAGCTTAGCCACAGGACCATCACCCCTCCACTTT.

The V call is TRBV28, the J call TRBJ2-1; 16 bases are shared with TRBD2. This CDR3 spans 15 amino acids. Germline V gene sequence: CDR1 MDHEN, CDR2 SYDVKM. The V and J ends lost 2 bases and 14 bases, in that order; junction bases with no gene match: 6. CDR3 sequence reads: CASSLRGLAGGFEFF. In DNA, the CDR3 is TGTGCCAGCAGTTTAAGGGGACTAGCGGGGGGGTTTGAGTTCTTC.

The V call is TRBV20-1, the J call TRBJ1-5; 8 bases align to TRBD1. CDR1 is DFQATT, CDR2 SNEGSKA, per germline (reference sequence). The CDR3 length is 14 residues. With V trimmed by 5 bases and J by 6 bases, 9 bases remained unmatched. CDR3 in amino acids: CSAVFSGGVQPQHF. The CDR3, as DNA: TGCAGTGCTGTGTTCTCAGGGGGCGTTCAGCCCCAGCATTTT.

This clonotype was found many times. The chain has TRBV7-2 and TRBJ2-2; D perhaps matches TRBD1 (6 bases). Germline-derived CDR1 and CDR2 are SGHTA and FQGNSA. The CDR3 loop spans 14 amino acids. Between the trimmed V and J ends, which lost 5 bases and 0 bases, there was a span of 7 bases. The CDR3 DNA reads as TGTGCCAGCAGCCGACAGGCGAACACCGGGGAGCTGTTTTTT. It specifies CASSRQANTGELFF.

This clonotype was seen more than once but under ten times. This chain uses TRBV12-3 or TRBV12-4 with TRBJ2-3; 8 positions match TRBD2. With 3 bases clipped from V and 2 bases from J, the junction kept 7 bases outside the gene matches. The length of the CDR3 is 16 residues. The DNA of the CDR3 is TGTGCCAGCAGTTTGGATCCGGGAGGGTCCACAGATACGCAGTATTTT. Its protein is CASSLDPGGSTDTQYF.

This clonotype was seen a handful of times. The gene calls are TRBV7-8 and TRBJ2-4; D is tentatively TRBD1 or TRBD2 (5 bases each). The CDR3 covers 19 residues. V lost 5 bases, J lost 1 base, and 24 bases lay in between. The germline V gene encodes CDR1 SGHVS and CDR2 FQNEAQ. In DNA form, the CDR3 reads TGTGCCAGCAGCCCTTTTTGGGGACCAAAATTACCGGCCAAAAACATTCAGTACTTC. Translating it yields CASSPFWGPKLPAKNIQYF.

The chain employs TRBV7-6 and TRBJ1-1; the D gene is possibly TRBD1 (6 bases). Germline assignment: CDR1 SGHVS and CDR2 FNYEAQ. The CDR3 covers 12 residues. V lost 8 bases and J lost 11, with 18 bases in between. The CDR3 is CASGGGAGKAFF. CDR3 DNA: TGTGCCAGCGGGGGGGGGGCAGGGAAGGCTTTCTTT. The complete variable domain, with remaining parts taken from reference TRBV7-6 and TRBJ1-1, reads GAGVSQSPRYKVTKRGQDVALRCDPISGHVSLYWYRQALGQGPEFLTYFNYEAQQDKSGLPNDRFSAERPEGSISTLTIQRTEQRDSAMYRCASGGGAGKAFFGQGTRLTVV.

This clonotype was observed a single time. The chain links TRBV11-2 to TRBJ2-3; D is ambiguous. With 1 base removed from V and 8 bases from J, the gap between germline ends came to 13 bases. CDR3 size: 14 residues. Germline V gene sequence: CDR1 SGHAT, CDR2 FQNNGV. The CDR3 nucleotides are TGTGCCAGCAGCTTAGGGGTGGGATTGGGTACGCAGTATTTT. This translates into CASSLGVGLGTQYF.